This TCR beta chain was recorded in a study of cytomegalovirus exposure and HLA in healthy donors. Whole-study results and caveats: Most TCR sequences were seen very rarely across donors, but some public TCRs occurred in many.

With regard to this clone: What it binds is unknown.

V was clipped by 2 bases and J by 7 bases, with 8 bases between them. The CDR3 consists of 12 residues. Germline CDR1 reads ENHRY; CDR2 reads SYGVKD. Assay used: immunoSEQ multiplex PCR; TCRdb lists only in-frame clones, some missing. In the table there are 100,000 to 150,000 clones, about 88% of which are singletons. The chain is built from TRBV10-3 and TRBJ1-1; D unclear. Material: PBMCs. The clonotype was recovered from a man younger than 45 in good health and CMV-seronegative. CDR3 coding DNA: TGTGCCATCAGTGAGACAGTTTATGAAGCTTTCTTT. This codes for CAISETVYEAFF.